This T cell receptor beta chain was identified in a study of T cells after posttransplantation cyclophosphamide. Study-wide points: TRB clonality was highly associated with recipient CMV seropositivity and reactivation. Skin or GI-infiltrating T cells shared few TRB sequences with blood. Later blood repertoires were often dominated by clones from the donor CD8+ memory compartment.

Busulfan-fludarabine conditioning, marrow transplant, and cyclophosphamide on days +3 and +4 were administered. Measured with immunoSEQ multiplex PCR; TCRdb has only the in-frame clones, and not every one. The table records 20,000 or so clones, roughly nine tenths of them present only once. A word on this clone: Its antigen is not identified.

The CDR3 spans 15 residues. Per the germline V gene, CDR1 is LGHNA and CDR2 is YSLEER. J lost 3 bases, V lost 2 bases, and 6 bases had no gene match. V usage is TRBV4-3 and J usage is TRBJ1-1; 7 positions agree with TRBD1. The TCR sequence derives from a female patient aged 30 to 40 who received an allogeneic stem cell transplant from an unrelated donor, was CMV-positive, and had no GVHD. Some T cells may be supplied by the graft donor. Sequencing was performed on PBMCs, taken after allogeneic stem cell transplant with posttransplant cyclophosphamide. In DNA, the CDR3 is TGCGCCAGCAGCCAAAACCAGGGGGTTTACACTGAAGCTTTCTTT. It is translated as CASSQNQGVYTEAFF.